This TCR beta chain is drawn from a study of beta chain features in type 1 diabetes. Sequencing targeted expressed TCRB transcripts, as all isolated RNA had been reverse transcribed. An average of approximately 3.6 million reads was obtained for naive, central memory and regulatory T cell samples. Sequencing used immunoSEQ multiplex PCR; TCRdb keeps in-frame clones, though not all of them. Here the sample spans roughly 500,000 clones, about 10% being singletons. With 0 bases removed from V and 6 bases from J, the gap between germline ends came to 11 bases. CDR1 and CDR2 (germline): SQVTM, ANQGSEA. The CDR3 extends over 13 amino acids. This clone was picked up a small number of times. Via the markers CD45RO/CCR7/CD25/CD127/CD95/CD27, stem cell-like memory, regulatory, central memory and naive CD4+ cells were sorted.

The rearrangement uses TRBV29-1 and TRBJ1-2; no firm D call. The sequence was collected from a woman aged 18-29 years in good health. Sequenced material: naive CD4+ T cells from blood. The CDR3 spells CSVEDSGPDGYTF. The DNA of the CDR3 is TGCAGCGTTGAAGACTCAGGTCCGGATGGCTACACCTTC.